These 24 T cell receptor beta chains were sequenced from one sample in a study of CD8+CD57+ T cells in acquired aplastic anemia. The study profiled TCR beta VDJ and CDR3 using genomic DNA as template. TCRdb reanalysed the reads using MiXCR and keeps one entry per CDR3 protein. The sample yields 400,000 to 500,000 distinct CDR3 sequences, around 68% seen once. Sequencing was performed on sorted CD4+, CD8+, or CD8+CD57+ T cells (not recorded which) from PBMCs. The source is a human donor in good health, serving as a control.

There are many counts of this clonotype. The chain combines TRBV6-6 with TRBJ1-1; a possible D gene is TRBD1 (5 bases). The CDR3 sequence is 16 residues long. The germline V and J ends were trimmed by 5 bases and 5 bases, with 21 bases remaining between them. Looked up from germline, CDR1 is MNHNY and CDR2 is SVGAGI (reference sequence). DNA for the CDR3: TGTGCCAGCAGTCCTCCCGATACCGGGGGAAGGACTGAAGCTTTCTTT. This codes for CASSPPDTGGRTEAFF.

Remarks on this clonotype: Lacking the conserved final phenylalanine or tryptophan, this CDR3 likely reflects a read error. The DNA is omitted, as the CDR3 cannot be located on it reliably, and the CDR3 follows TCRdb's listing. The rearrangement links TRBV19 to TRBJ1-5; the table gives TRBD1 as D, unverified against the DNA. The CDR3 spans 14 amino acids, including both terminal residues. Germline CDR1 and CDR2: LNHDA and SQIVND (reference sequence). The CDR3 loop reads CASTGQGSQPQHFG.

To note about this clonotype: The CDR3 end shows no conserved phenylalanine or tryptophan, and so a read error is likely. J is TRBJ2-3 and V is TRBV7-3; D gene uncertain. Trimming took 5 bases from V and 6 from J, leaving 9 bases between them. Germline assignment: CDR1 SGHTA and CDR2 FQGTGA. The CDR3 loop spans 12 amino acids. CDR3 sequence reads: CASSVLGDTQYI. The CDR3 nucleotides read TGTGCCAGCAGCGTGTTGGGCGATACGCAGTATATA.

In the case of this clonotype: Relative to the germline gene, one junction end is altered; a read error may explain this. The chain employs TRBV7-9 and TRBJ1-6; 7 nucleotides line up with TRBD1. The CDR3 runs 14 residues. Germline lookup yields CDR1 SEHNR and CDR2 FQNEAQ (reference sequence). The CDR3 DNA sequence: TGTGCCAGCAGCTTAGCTGGACAGGCCTACGAGCACTACTTT. Its translation: CASSLAGQAYEHYF.

This clonotype was detected ten times or more. V is TRBV10-3 and J is TRBJ2-3; no reliable D call. Germline-derived CDR1 and CDR2 are ENHRY and SYGVKD. V dropped 3 bases and J dropped 1 base, with 5 bases sitting between them. CDR3 size: 13 residues. DNA of the CDR3: TGTGCCATCAGTGACGGGCGCACAGATACGCAGTATTTT. Residues: CAISDGRTDTQYF.

As concerns this clonotype: A junction end diverges from the germline sequence, so it may reflect a read error. The chain joins TRBV7-3 to TRBJ1-2, with a weak D call TRBD1 (6 bases). This CDR3 comprises 16 residues. In germline, CDR1 is SGHTA, CDR2 FQGTGA. CDR3 protein: CASSGEQRDTKYGYTF. The CDR3 coding sequence is TGTGCCAGCAGCGGGGAACAAAGGGACACTAAATATGGCTACACCTTC.

This chain connects TRBV6-5 to TRBJ1-4, with D possibly being TRBD1 (5 bases). Germline V CDR1 and CDR2: MNHEY, SVGAGI. This CDR3 has 17 amino acids. The V and J ends lost 11 bases and 0 bases respectively, with 22 bases between them. The CDR3 DNA sequence: TGTGCCTCGAGGGGTGGGGGTCGGGGAGCAACTAATGAAAAACTGTTTTTT. Its protein product is CASRGGGRGATNEKLFF.

The chain combines TRBV10-3 with TRBJ1-2, with TRBD1 identical over 8 bases. V dropped 4 bases and J dropped 7; count of bases not matched to a gene: 11. The CDR3 covers 15 residues. Germline CDR1 is ENHRY and CDR2 is SYGVKD. CDR3 bases: TGTGCCATCAGTGCCCCGACAGGGGAAGATCGTGGCTACACCTTC. Translation: CAISAPTGEDRGYTF.

On this clonotype: The junction differs from germline at one of its ends, possibly a read error. The genes are TRBV9 and TRBJ2-2, with D hard to call. CDR3 length: 16 amino acids. Per germline, CDR1 SGDLS and CDR2 YYNGEE. This chain's CDR3 is CASSVGSQMNNGELFF. CDR3 nucleotides: TGTGCCAGCAGCGTAGGTTCTCAGATGAACAACGGGGAGCTGTTTTTT.

V gene TRBV9 combines with J gene TRBJ1-2, with a weak D call TRBD1 (5 bases). Germline CDR1 SGDLS, CDR2 YYNGEE. V gave up 6 bases and J gave up 2 bases, with 8 bases separating them. CDR3 size: 12 residues. CDR3 sequence reads: CASTDTNYGYTF. For the CDR3, the DNA is TGTGCCAGCACGGACACGAACTATGGCTACACCTTC.

This clonotype was found many times. The V gene is TRBV5-6, the J gene TRBJ2-1, with D tentatively TRBD1 or TRBD2 (6 bases each). The V gene's germline CDR1 is SGHDT and CDR2 YYEEEE. Deletions cut 4 bases from V and 10 bases from J, with 15 bases between. The CDR3 extends over 13 amino acids. The DNA of the CDR3 is TGTGCCAGCAGCCCCGACCGAGGGGGGGAGCAGTTCTTC. Translation gives CASSPDRGGEQFF. Full variable domain (outside the CDR3, taken from reference TRBV5-6 and TRBJ2-1): DAGVTQSPTHLIKTRGQQVTLRCSPKSGHDTVSWYQQALGQGPQFIFQYYEEEERQRGNFPDRFSGHQFPNYSSELNVNALLLGDSALYLCASSPDRGGEQFFGPGTRLTVL.

As to this clonotype: Relative to the germline gene, one junction end is altered; a read error may explain this. This chain connects TRBV6-6 to TRBJ1-6; perhaps TRBD1 as D (5 bases). The CDR3 loop spans 14 amino acids. Germline V gives CDR1 MNHNY, CDR2 SVGAGI (reference sequence). CDR3 region: CASQGRVDNSSLHF. DNA of the CDR3: TGTGCCAGCCAGGGTAGAGTCGATAATTCATCCCTCCACTTT.

The table lists this clonotype with many counts. The chain couples TRBV5-4 to TRBJ2-5, with D possibly called TRBD1 or TRBD2 (6 bases each). The CDR3 contains 13 residues. Germline CDR1 SGHNT, CDR2 YYREEE (reference sequence). With 7 bases removed from V and 3 bases from J, the gap between germline ends came to 13 bases. CDR3: CASRQGGKETQYF. CDR3 DNA sequence: TGTGCCAGCCGCCAAGGGGGGAAAGAGACCCAGTACTTC. The full variable domain, in which reference TRBV5-4 and TRBJ2-5 provide the parts outside the CDR3, is ETGVTQSPTHLIKTRGQQVTLRCSSQSGHNTVSWYQQALGQGPQFIFQYYREEENGRGNFPPRFSGLQFPNYSSELNVNALELDDSALYLCASRQGGKETQYFGPGTRLLVL.

For this clonotype: Because the CDR3 is missing its conserved closing phenylalanine or tryptophan, this is likely a read error. No DNA is shown, since the ends of the CDR3 on it are uncertain; the CDR3 is the one TCRdb lists. The chain recombines TRBV7-9 with TRBJ1-2. CDR1 and CDR2 from the germline V gene are SEHNR and FQNEAQ (reference sequence). Counting both end residues, the CDR3 totals 13 amino acids. CDR3 sequence reads: CASSLFWTEMGQE.

The V and J genes are TRBV7-2 and TRBJ1-5; D remains unclear. V lost 4 bases, J lost 16 bases, and 26 bases lay in between. CDR1 is SGHTA, CDR2 FQGNSA, per germline. The CDR3 has 15 amino acids. The CDR3 DNA reads TGTGCCAGCAGCTCAGACACAGATACGCAGTATTTTCGCCATTTT. It yields the protein CASSSDTDTQYFRHF.

As to this clonotype: A junction boundary mismatches the germline segment, possibly from a read error. The V gene is TRBV11-2, the J gene TRBJ2-1; D is undetermined. The CDR3 is made up of 10 amino acids. Per germline, CDR1 SGHAT and CDR2 FQNNGV. This CDR3 reads CASSQGQQFF. In DNA, the CDR3 is TGCGCCAGCAGCCAAGGACAGCAGTTCTTC.

The genes are TRBV19 and TRBJ2-7; D is unresolved. CDR1 and CDR2 from the germline V gene are LNHDA and SQIVND (reference sequence). The CDR3 sequence is 12 residues long. V shed 7 bases and J shed 6 bases, with 13 bases lying between them. CDR3 protein: CASNLPSGEQYF. As DNA, the CDR3 is TGTGCCAGTAATCTACCATCCGGCGAGCAGTACTTC.

This clonotype has more than one count but fewer than ten. The V and J genes are TRBV10-3 and TRBJ2-7; TRBD1 aligns across 12 bases. Germline CDR1 ENHRY, CDR2 SYGVKD. V lost 10 bases, J lost 5 bases, and 9 bases stayed unmatched. The CDR3 totals 14 residues. CDR3 loop: CASRAGTGGDEQYF. The CDR3 nucleotides read TGTGCCAGCAGAGCCGGGACAGGGGGCGACGAGCAGTACTTC.

This clonotype was seen just once. This chain joins TRBV9 and TRBJ1-2; 7 bases are shared with TRBD1. The junction had 14 bases not matched to a gene; V was cut back by 3 bases and J by 3 bases. This CDR3 comprises 17 residues. The V gene's germline CDR1 is SGDLS and CDR2 YYNGEE. The CDR3 protein is CASSGNRGRQGDYGYTF. CDR3 in DNA: TGTGCCAGCAGCGGGAACAGGGGTCGACAGGGAGACTATGGCTACACCTTC.

Regarding this clonotype: Compared with germline, one end of the junction differs, possibly owing to a read error. The chain combines TRBV7-9 with TRBJ1-1; tentatively, D is TRBD1 (6 bases). Germline V CDR1 and CDR2: SEHNR, FQNEAQ (reference sequence). There are 14 residues in the CDR3. The CDR3 DNA reads TGCGCCAGCAGCCTGGAGAGAGGGGGGGATGATGCTTTCTTT. Amino acids: CASSLERGGDDAFF.

In the case of this clonotype: At one end the junction does not follow the germline gene, possibly because of a read error. The chain carries TRBV5-1 and TRBJ2-5, with a weak D call TRBD1 (5 bases). The CDR3 contains 14 residues. CDR1 is SGHRS and CDR2 is YFSETQ in the germline V gene. The CDR3 sequence: CASSRSGYRETQYF. The CDR3 nucleotides are TGTGCCAGCAGCCGGTCAGGGTACCGAGAGACCCAGTACTTC.

This clonotype has ten or more counts. The J gene is TRBJ1-2, the V gene TRBV7-3, with 8 bases that match TRBD1. The V gene end was trimmed by 1 base and the J gene end by 8 bases; junction bases not matched to a gene: 12. Germline CDR1 reads SGHTA; CDR2 reads FQGTGA. The CDR3 has 16 amino acids. The CDR3 sequence is CASSLNPGQVMKGYTF. CDR3 nucleotide sequence: TGTGCCAGCAGCTTAAACCCGGGACAGGTGATGAAAGGCTACACCTTC.

A few counts support this clonotype. The junction and the germline gene differ at one end; a read error may be behind it. The V call is TRBV25-1, the J call TRBJ2-7; D possibly corresponds to TRBD2 (7 bases). CDR1 MGHDK and CDR2 SYGVNS come from the germline V gene. This CDR3 has 15 residues. CDR3 amino acids: CASSGGGRRFYEQHF. In DNA form, the CDR3 reads TGTGCCAGCAGTGGGGGGGGCAGGCGCTTCTACGAGCAGCACTTC.

The chain employs TRBV4-3 and TRBJ2-7; unclear D gene. In germline, CDR1 is LGHNA, CDR2 YSLEER. V was trimmed by 0 bases and J by 5 bases, leaving 8 bases between them. This CDR3 is built from 13 residues. The CDR3 loop reads CASSQDQRHEQYF. The CDR3, as DNA: TGCGCCAGCAGCCAAGATCAACGGCACGAGCAGTACTTC.